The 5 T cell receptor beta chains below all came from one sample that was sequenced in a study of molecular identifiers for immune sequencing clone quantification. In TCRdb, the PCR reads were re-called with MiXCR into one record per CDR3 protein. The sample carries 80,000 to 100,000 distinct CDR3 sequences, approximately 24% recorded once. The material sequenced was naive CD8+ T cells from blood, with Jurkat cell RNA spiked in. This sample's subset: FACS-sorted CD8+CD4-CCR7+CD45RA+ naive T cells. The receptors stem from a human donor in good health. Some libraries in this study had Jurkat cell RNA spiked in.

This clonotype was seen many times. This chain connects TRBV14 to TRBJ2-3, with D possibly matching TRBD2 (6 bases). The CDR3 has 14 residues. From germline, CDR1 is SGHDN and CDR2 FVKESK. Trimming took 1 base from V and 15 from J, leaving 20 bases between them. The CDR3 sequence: CASSQGGEPHPRYF. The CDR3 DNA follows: TGTGCCAGCAGCCAAGGCGGGGAACCCCACCCCAGATATTTT.

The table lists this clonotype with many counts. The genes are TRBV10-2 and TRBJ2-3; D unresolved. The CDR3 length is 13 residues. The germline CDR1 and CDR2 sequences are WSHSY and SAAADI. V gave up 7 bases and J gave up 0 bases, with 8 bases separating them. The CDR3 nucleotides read TGCGCCAGCAAAGGTTACAGCACAGATACGCAGTATTTT. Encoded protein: CASKGYSTDTQYF.

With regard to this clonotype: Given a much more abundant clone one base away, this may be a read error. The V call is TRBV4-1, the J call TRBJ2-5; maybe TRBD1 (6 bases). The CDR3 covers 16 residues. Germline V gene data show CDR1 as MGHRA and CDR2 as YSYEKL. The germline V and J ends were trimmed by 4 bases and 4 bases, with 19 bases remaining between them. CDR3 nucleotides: TGCGCCAGCAGCCTATCCCTGGGTGGGGGCGCAGAGACCCAGTACTTC. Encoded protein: CASSLSLGGGAETQYF.

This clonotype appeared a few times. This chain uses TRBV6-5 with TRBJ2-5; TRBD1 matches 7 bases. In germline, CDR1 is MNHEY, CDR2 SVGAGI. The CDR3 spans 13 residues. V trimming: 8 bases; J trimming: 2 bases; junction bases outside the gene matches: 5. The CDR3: CASGEQGQETQYF. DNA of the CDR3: TGTGCCAGCGGTGAACAGGGGCAAGAGACCCAGTACTTC.

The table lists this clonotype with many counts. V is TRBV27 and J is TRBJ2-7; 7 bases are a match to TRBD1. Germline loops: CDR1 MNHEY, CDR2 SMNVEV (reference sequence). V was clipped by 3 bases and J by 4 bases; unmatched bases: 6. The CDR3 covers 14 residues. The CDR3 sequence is CASSFTGERYEQYF. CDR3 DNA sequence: TGTGCCAGCAGTTTCACAGGGGAACGTTACGAGCAGTACTTC.